What follows is one T cell receptor beta chain and its context. This sample is drawn from a study of blood T cell repertoires in COVID-19. V lost 1 base, J lost 0 bases, and 9 bases lay in between. Germline V gene lookup returns CDR1 SGHDN and CDR2 FVKESK. There are 15 residues in the CDR3. Data came from immunoSEQ multiplex PCR; TCRdb stores just in-frame clones and leaves some out. Among some 400,000 clones listed, 80% to 90% were seen once. The sample consisted of peripheral blood. The gene calls are TRBV14 and TRBJ2-5, with D hard to call. This sequence originates from a woman aged 25 to 45 with COVID-19, enrolled during active disease. CDR3 amino acids: CASSQVNSYQETQYF. CDR3 DNA sequence: TGTGCCAGCAGCCAAGTTAACTCCTACCAAGAGACCCAGTACTTC.